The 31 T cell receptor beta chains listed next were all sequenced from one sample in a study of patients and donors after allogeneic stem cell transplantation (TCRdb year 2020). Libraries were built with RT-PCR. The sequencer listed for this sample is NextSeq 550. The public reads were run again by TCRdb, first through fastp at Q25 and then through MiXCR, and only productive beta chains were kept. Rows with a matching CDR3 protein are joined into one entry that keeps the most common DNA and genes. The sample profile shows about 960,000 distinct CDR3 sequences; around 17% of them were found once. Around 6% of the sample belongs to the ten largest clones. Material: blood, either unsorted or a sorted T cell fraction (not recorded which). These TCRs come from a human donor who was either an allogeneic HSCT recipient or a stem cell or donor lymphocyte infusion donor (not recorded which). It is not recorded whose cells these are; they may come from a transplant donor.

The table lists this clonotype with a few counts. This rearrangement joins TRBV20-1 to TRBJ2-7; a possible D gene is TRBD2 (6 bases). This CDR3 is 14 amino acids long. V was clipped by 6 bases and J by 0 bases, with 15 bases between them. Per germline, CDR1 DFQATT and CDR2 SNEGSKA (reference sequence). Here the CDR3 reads CSAKPGLSSYEQYF. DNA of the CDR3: TGCAGTGCGAAGCCGGGACTCAGCTCCTACGAGCAGTACTTC.

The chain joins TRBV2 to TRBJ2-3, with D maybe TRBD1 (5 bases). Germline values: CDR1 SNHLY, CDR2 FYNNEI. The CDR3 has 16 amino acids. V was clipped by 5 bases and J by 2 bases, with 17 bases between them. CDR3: CASSHYGGRDTDTQYF. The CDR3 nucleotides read TGTGCCAGCAGTCACTATGGCGGCAGGGACACAGATACGCAGTATTTT.

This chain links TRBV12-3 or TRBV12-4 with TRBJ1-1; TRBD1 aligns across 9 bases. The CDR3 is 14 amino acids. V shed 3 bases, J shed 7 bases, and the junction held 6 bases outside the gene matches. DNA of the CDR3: TGTGCCAGCAGTTTTTGGACAGGGGAAGGTGAAGCTTTCTTT. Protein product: CASSFWTGEGEAFF.

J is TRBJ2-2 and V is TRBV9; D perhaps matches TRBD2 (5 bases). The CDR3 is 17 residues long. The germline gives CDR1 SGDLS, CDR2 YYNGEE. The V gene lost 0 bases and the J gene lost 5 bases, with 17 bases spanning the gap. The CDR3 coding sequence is TGTGCCAGCAGCGTAGGAGTTCGACGGGGTGATACCGGGGAGCTGTTTTTT. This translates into CASSVGVRRGDTGELFF.

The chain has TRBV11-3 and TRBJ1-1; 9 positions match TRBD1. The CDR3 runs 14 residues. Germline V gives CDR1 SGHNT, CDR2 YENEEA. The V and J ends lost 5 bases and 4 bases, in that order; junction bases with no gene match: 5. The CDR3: CASSRTGAGTEAFF. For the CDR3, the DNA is TGTGCCAGCAGCCGGACAGGGGCTGGCACTGAAGCTTTCTTT.

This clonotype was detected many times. CDR3 nucleotide sequence: TGTGCCAGCAGCCCTCCGGGGGGCCGCAATGAGCAGTTCTTC. It is translated as CASSPPGGRNEQFF. The V gene is TRBV9, the J gene TRBJ2-1, with D possibly being TRBD2 (7 bases). The CDR3 totals 14 residues. Looked up from germline, CDR1 is SGDLS and CDR2 is YYNGEE. Trimming took off 4 bases at V and 6 bases at J, with 14 bases between the two ends.

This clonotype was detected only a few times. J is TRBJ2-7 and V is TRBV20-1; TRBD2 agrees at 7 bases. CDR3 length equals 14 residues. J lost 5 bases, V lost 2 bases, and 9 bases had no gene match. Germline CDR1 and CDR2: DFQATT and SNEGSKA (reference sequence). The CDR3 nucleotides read TGCAGTGCTAGATGGAACGGGAGGTTCGACGAGCAGTACTTC. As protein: CSARWNGRFDEQYF.

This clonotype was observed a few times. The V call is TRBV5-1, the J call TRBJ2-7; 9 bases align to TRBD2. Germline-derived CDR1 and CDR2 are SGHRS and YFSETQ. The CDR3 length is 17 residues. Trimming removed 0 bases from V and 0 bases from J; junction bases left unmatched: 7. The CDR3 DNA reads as TGCGCCAGCAGCTTGGTTATCGCGGGAGGGAGCTCCTACGAGCAGTACTTC. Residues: CASSLVIAGGSSYEQYF.

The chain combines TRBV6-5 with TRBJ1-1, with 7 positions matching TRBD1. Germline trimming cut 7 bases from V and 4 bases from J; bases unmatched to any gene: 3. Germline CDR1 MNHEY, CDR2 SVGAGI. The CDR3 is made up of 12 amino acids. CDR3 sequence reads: CASKGAGTEAFF. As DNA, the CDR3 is TGTGCCAGCAAGGGGGCTGGCACTGAAGCTTTCTTT.

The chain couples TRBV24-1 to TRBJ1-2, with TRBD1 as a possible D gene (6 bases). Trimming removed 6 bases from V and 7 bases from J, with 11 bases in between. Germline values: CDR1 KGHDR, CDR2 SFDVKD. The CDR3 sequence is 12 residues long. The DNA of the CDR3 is TGTGCCACCAGTTCACAGGGTTCTGGCTACACCTTC. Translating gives CATSSQGSGYTF.

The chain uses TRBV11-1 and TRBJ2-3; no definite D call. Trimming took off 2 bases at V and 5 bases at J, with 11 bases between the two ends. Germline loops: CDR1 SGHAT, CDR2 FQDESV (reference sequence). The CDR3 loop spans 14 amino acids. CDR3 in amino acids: CASSLSRFLDTQYF. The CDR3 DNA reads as TGTGCCAGCAGCTTAAGCCGATTCCTAGATACGCAGTATTTT.

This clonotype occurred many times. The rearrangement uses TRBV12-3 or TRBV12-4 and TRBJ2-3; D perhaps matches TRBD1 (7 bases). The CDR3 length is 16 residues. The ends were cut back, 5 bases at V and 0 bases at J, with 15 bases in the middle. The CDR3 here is CASSPRGRGSTDTQYF. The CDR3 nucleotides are TGTGCCAGCAGTCCAAGGGGGCGGGGTAGCACAGATACGCAGTATTTT.

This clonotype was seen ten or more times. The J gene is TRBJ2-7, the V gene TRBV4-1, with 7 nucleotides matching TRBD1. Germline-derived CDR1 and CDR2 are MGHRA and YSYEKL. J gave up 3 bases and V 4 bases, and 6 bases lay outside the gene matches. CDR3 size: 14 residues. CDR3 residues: CASSRQGDGYEQYF. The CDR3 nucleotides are TGCGCCAGCAGCCGTCAGGGGGATGGCTACGAGCAGTACTTC.

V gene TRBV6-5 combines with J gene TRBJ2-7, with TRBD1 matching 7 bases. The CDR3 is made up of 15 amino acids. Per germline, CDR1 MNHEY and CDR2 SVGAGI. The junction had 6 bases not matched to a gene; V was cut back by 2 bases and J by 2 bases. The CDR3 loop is CASSYRGQETYEQYF. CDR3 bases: TGTGCCAGCAGTTACAGAGGACAGGAAACCTACGAGCAGTACTTC.

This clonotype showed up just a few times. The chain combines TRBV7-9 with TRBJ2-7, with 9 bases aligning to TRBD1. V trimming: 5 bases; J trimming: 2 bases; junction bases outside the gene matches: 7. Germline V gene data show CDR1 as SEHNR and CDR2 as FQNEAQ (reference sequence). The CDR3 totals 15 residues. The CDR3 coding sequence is TGTGCCAGCAGCCCACTCCGGGACAGGGCCTACGAGCAGTACTTC. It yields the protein CASSPLRDRAYEQYF.

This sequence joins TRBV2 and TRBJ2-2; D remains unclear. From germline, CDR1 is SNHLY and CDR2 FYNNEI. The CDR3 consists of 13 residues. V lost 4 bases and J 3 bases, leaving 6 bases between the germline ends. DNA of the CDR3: TGTGCCAGCAGTGTGACGGACACCGGGGAGCTGTTTTTT. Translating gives CASSVTDTGELFF.

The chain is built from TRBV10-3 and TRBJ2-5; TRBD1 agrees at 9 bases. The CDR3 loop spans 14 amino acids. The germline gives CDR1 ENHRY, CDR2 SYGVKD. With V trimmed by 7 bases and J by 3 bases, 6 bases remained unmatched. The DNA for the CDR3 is TGTGCCATCAATTCACAGGGGGCGGAAGAGACCCAGTACTTC. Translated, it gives CAINSQGAEETQYF.

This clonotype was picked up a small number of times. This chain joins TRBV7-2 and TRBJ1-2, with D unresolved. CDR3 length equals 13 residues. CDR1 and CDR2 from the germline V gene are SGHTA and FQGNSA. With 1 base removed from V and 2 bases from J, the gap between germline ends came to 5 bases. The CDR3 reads CASSLEPNYGYTF. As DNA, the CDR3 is TGTGCCAGCAGCTTAGAACCGAACTATGGCTACACCTTC.

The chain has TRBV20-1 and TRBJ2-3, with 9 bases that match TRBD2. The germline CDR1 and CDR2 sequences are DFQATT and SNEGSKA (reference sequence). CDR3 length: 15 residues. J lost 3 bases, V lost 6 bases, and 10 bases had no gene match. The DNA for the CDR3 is TGCAGTGCAAGGCGGCGGGAGGGCCAAACAGATACGCAGTATTTT. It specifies CSARRREGQTDTQYF.

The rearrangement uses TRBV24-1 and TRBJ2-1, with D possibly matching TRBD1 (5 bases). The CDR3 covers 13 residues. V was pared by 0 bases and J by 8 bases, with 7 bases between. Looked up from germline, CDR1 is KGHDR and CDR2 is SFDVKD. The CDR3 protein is CATSDLQGDEQFF. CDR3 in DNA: TGTGCCACCAGTGATTTGCAGGGCGATGAGCAGTTCTTC.

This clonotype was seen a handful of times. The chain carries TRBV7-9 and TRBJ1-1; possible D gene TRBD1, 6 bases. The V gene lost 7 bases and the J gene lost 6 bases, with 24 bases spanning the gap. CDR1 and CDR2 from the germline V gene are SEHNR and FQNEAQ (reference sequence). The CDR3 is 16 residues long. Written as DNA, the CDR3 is TGTGCCAGCACCCACCTAGAAGTAGGGGGGGAGGCTGAAGCTTTCTTT. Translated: CASTHLEVGGEAEAFF.

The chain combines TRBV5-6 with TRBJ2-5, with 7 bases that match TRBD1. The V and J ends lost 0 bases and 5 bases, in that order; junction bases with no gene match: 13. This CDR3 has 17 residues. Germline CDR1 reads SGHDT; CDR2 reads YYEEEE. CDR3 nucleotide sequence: TGTGCCAGCAGCTTGGGTTTCCGGGACAGTGCGGGCGAGACCCAGTACTTC. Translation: CASSLGFRDSAGETQYF.

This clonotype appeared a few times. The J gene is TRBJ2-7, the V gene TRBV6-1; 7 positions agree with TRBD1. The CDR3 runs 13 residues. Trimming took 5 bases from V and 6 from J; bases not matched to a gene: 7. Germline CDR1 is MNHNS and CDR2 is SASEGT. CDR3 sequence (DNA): TGTGCCAGCAGTCTCCTGACAGGGCGCGAGCAGTACTTC. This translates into CASSLLTGREQYF.

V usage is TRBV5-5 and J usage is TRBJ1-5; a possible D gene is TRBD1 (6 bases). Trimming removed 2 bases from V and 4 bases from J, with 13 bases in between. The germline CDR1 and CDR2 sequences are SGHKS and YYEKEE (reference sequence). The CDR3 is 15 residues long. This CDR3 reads CASSFAGAFNQPQHF. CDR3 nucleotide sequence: TGTGCCAGCAGCTTCGCAGGGGCGTTTAATCAGCCCCAGCATTTT.

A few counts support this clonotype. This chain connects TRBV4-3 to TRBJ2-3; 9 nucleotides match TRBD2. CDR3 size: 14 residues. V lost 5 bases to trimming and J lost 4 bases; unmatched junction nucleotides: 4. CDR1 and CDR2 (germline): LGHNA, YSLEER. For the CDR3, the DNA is TGCGCCAGCAGCTTTTGGACTAGCGCAGATACGCAGTATTTT. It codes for CASSFWTSADTQYF.

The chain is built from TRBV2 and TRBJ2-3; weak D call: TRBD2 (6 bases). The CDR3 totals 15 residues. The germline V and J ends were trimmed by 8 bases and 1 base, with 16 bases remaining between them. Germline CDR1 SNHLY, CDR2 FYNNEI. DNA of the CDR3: TGTGCCAGCGGGGGGACCCAGCAGGGCACAGATACGCAGTATTTT. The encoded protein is CASGGTQQGTDTQYF.

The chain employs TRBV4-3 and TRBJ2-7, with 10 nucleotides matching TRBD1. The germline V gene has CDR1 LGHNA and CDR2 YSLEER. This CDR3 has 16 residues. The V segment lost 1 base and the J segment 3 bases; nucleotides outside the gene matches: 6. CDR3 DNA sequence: TGCGCCAGCAGCCAAGCCACCGGGACAGGGGTCTACGAGCAGTACTTC. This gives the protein CASSQATGTGVYEQYF.

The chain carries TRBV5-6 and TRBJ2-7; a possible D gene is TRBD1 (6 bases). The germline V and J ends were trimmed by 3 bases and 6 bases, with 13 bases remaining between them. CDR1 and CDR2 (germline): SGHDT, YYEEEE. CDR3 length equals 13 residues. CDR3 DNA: TGTGCCAGCAGCTCAACAGGGTTGGGCGAGCAGTACTTC. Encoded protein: CASSSTGLGEQYF.

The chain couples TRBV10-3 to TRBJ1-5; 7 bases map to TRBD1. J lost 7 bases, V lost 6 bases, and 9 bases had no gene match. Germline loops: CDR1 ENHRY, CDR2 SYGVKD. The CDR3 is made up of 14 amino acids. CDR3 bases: TGTGCCATCAGCGAGGACAGGTCGGGGCAGCCCCAGCATTTT. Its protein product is CAISEDRSGQPQHF.

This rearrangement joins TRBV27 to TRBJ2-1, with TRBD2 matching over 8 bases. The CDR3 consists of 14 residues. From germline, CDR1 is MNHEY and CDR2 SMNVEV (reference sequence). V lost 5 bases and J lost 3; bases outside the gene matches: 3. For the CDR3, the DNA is TGTGCCAGCAGTGTAGCGGGACTCTACAATGAGCAGTTCTTC. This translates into CASSVAGLYNEQFF.

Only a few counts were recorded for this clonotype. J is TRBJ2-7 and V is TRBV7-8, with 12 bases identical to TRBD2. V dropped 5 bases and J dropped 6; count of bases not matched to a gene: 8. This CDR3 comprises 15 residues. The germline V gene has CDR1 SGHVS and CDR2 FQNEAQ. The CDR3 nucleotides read TGTGCCAGCAGCCCGACTAGCGGGAGTAAACCCGAGCAGTACTTC. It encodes CASSPTSGSKPEQYF.